These T cell receptor beta chains were read from a single sample in a study of shared clonotypes between healthy human individuals. Only in-frame clones appear in the TCRdb table, and some are missing; sequencing was by immunoSEQ multiplex PCR. The table shows around 990,000 clones, with 60% to 85% occurring only once. The sample taken for sequencing was memory CD4+ T cells from PBMCs. These receptors originate from a man aged 18-30 years in good health. Some clones in this sample may be carry-over from other donors' samples. Both conserved end residues are trimmed from each CDR3. Each record gives: J gene, V gene, CDR3 protein.

j_gene: TRBJ1-5
v_gene: TRBV20-1
CDR3aa: SASPGQGQH

j_gene: TRBJ2-1
v_gene: TRBV30
CDR3aa: AWRGLSSYNEQF

j_gene: TRBJ2-3
v_gene: TRBV19
CDR3aa: ASSPRGGGRPPDTQY

j_gene: TRBJ2-2
v_gene: TRBV5-4
CDR3aa: ASSLEGLVTGELF

j_gene: TRBJ2-7
v_gene: TRBV15
CDR3aa: ATSRDQGYEQY

j_gene: TRBJ1-2
v_gene: TRBV4-1
CDR3aa: ASSQPQGGFGYT

j_gene: TRBJ1-4
v_gene: TRBV21-1
CDR3aa: ASLFSGPQNEKLF

j_gene: TRBJ1-1
v_gene: TRBV6-5
CDR3aa: ASTTGGGSLRGAF

j_gene: TRBJ2-7
v_gene: TRBV19
CDR3aa: ASSHSTSGSYEQY

j_gene: TRBJ2-5
v_gene: TRBV7-2
CDR3aa: ASSLASTSGGQETQY

j_gene: TRBJ1-4
v_gene: TRBV7-9
CDR3aa: ASTDDRGLGKLF

j_gene: TRBJ2-6
v_gene: TRBV29-1
CDR3aa: SVEGTSSRGANVLT

j_gene: TRBJ2-7
v_gene: TRBV30
CDR3aa: AWSGLGGGEQY

j_gene: TRBJ2-5
v_gene: TRBV5-6
CDR3aa: ASSLGLGEETQY

j_gene: TRBJ2-7
v_gene: TRBV28
CDR3aa: ASSLLGAGSLYEQY

j_gene: TRBJ2-3
v_gene: TRBV29-1
CDR3aa: SVGKDTQY

j_gene: TRBJ2-7
v_gene: TRBV6-5
CDR3aa: ASSKVRGNYEQY

j_gene: TRBJ2-2
v_gene: TRBV9
CDR3aa: ASSSRGGQGTGELF

j_gene: TRBJ1-2
v_gene: TRBV4-3
CDR3aa: ASSQDYRDDYGYT

j_gene: TRBJ1-2
v_gene: TRBV5-1
CDR3aa: ASSLAGGLGYGYT

j_gene: TRBJ2-1
v_gene: TRBV7-6
CDR3aa: ASSSTGDEQF

j_gene: TRBJ2-2
v_gene: TRBV7-8
CDR3aa: ASTPGGPHKPNTGELF